In this sample, the clone carrying this T cell receptor (beta chain) turned up a few times. Its antigen remains unknown. These data belong to a study of long-term antiretroviral therapy in people with HIV. A v3.0 immunoSEQ assay was performed at survey level. In sequencing, about 35,000-50,000 T-cell genomes per sample were targeted. Produced via immunoSEQ multiplex PCR; TCRdb's table is partial and in-frame only. The repertoire holds under 40,000 clones, with 70% to 90% as singletons. V dropped 6 bases and J dropped 0 bases, with 11 bases sitting between them. CDR3 length: 15 residues. The V gene's germline CDR1 is SNHLY and CDR2 FYNNEI. Study findings and constraints: Narrower CDR3 length ranges marked HIV repertoires relative to controls. All time points showed a repertoire dominated by clones expanded before ART.

This chain joins TRBV2 and TRBJ2-2; either TRBD1 or TRBD2 may fit D (5 bases each). The specimen comprised unsorted PBMCs, sampled roughly 2.9 years before starting antiretroviral therapy. The sequence was collected from a woman in her 30s with HIV. In DNA, the CDR3 is TGTGCCAGCAGGACGGGGACCGCGAACACCGGGGAGCTGTTTTTT. Protein product: CASRTGTANTGELFF.